These T cell receptor beta chains were read from a single sample in a study of technical replicates of blood from several donors. This table comes from immunoSEQ multiplex PCR, and its TCRdb copy is limited to in-frame clones, with some not included. Found here are around 64,000 clones, around 93% of them singletons; the top ten hold less than 4.5%. Sequences were obtained from PBMCs. These receptors were obtained from a human donor in good health. Some clones in this sample may be carry-over from other donors' samples. Each CDR3 is given with its conserved first and last residue.

J gene	V gene	CDR3 protein
TRBJ2-1	TRBV7-3	CASSPVGRAGSYNEQFF
TRBJ1-2	TRBV12-5	CASVRTGLNYGYTF
TRBJ2-3	TRBV20-1	CSGLSTDTQYF
TRBJ1-1	TRBV30	CAWKIRGVQNTEAFF
TRBJ2-7	TRBV7-9	CASSLATGQGSEQYF
TRBJ2-1	TRBV19	CASSQGLAKKQFF
TRBJ2-7	TRBV7-6	CASSSRPEDANEQYF
TRBJ1-2	TRBV10-3	CAISDFGLYGYTF
TRBJ2-3	TRBV7-8	CASSLPLAGGRDTDTQYF
TRBJ2-7	TRBV15	CATRERGSYEQYF
TRBJ2-3	TRBV19	CASRTSGTDTQYF
TRBJ2-1	TRBV7-9	CASSPREGREGQFF
TRBJ2-6	TRBV7-2	CASSPPGSGANVLTF
TRBJ1-2	TRBV27	CASSRNPGGANYGYTF
TRBJ2-1	TRBV4-1	CASSQEMHRGLYNEQFF
TRBJ2-2	TRBV7-6	CASTSGTNTGELFF
TRBJ1-1	TRBV7-9	CASSFETGPGTEAFF
TRBJ1-5	TRBV7-9	CASSLGRGKHF
TRBJ1-6	TRBV7-2	CASSLIDQGSSYNSPLHF
TRBJ2-7	TRBV10-3	CAIKGQTYEQYF
TRBJ2-3	TRBV7-9	CASVKGVRTDTQYF
TRBJ2-3	TRBV10-3	CAISGTGSLSTDTQYF
TRBJ2-7	TRBV7-9	CASSNSVYEQYF
TRBJ1-6	TRBV30	CAWSVFQGSGYNSPLHF
TRBJ1-6	TRBV9	CASSDRQTSSYNSPLHF
TRBJ2-7	TRBV18	CASSANRGKAYEQYF
TRBJ1-2	TRBV6-5	CASSLDNSPNGYTF
TRBJ2-2	TRBV5-4	CASATLETSENTGELFF
TRBJ2-7	TRBV7-2	CASSLVDRGDEQYF
TRBJ2-1	TRBV11-2	CASSVGRGGALDNEQFF
TRBJ2-1	TRBV11-1	CASRPSPGGYNEQFF
TRBJ2-2	TRBV7-2	CASSLSIAGNTGELFF
TRBJ2-1	TRBV19	CASSIGVRGNEQFF
TRBJ1-3	TRBV5-1	CASSLDYSGNTIYF
TRBJ2-7	TRBV5-5	CASIIGTGPYEQYF
TRBJ1-6	TRBV5-1	CASSPDSAHGQFSPLHF
TRBJ1-2	TRBV6-5	CASSYGQSYGYTF
TRBJ2-1	TRBV5-1	CASTLRTTNNEQFF
TRBJ2-1	TRBV29-1	CSVGILAGVSEQFF
TRBJ1-3	TRBV7-9	CASSTRDSSGNTIYF
TRBJ1-6	TRBV19	CASSSDNSPLHF
TRBJ2-1	TRBV16	CASSLTGGTYNEQFF
TRBJ1-2	TRBV14	CASSQVSSGWDYGYTF
TRBJ1-4	TRBV4-1	CASSRLTRREEKLFF